The rows below give T cell receptor beta chains drawn from one sample of a study of T cell responses to AZD1222 COVID-19 vaccine. The protocol was immunoSEQ multiplex PCR, while the TCRdb copy is restricted to in-frame clones and leaves out a portion. The sample consists of some 170,000 clones, around 90% of them appearing once. Sample: peripheral blood, taken 28 days after the second dose of the MenACWY control vaccine. The receptors stem from an adult who received the MenACWY meningococcal vaccine as a control. Each CDR3 is given with its conserved first and last residue. A D gene is named only where the DNA matches it firmly. Clone sizes are given selectively: once, few, many, or a class where the clone is expanded.

>TRBV29-1|.|TRBJ1-5|.
TGCAGCGTGGCGGGGCGGCAGGGGAATTTACGGAATCAGCCCCAGCATTTT
CSVAGRQGNLRNQPQHF
>TRBV25-1|.|TRBJ2-7|few
TGTGCCAGCAGTGTTACAGGCCGCTACGAGCAGTACTTC
CASSVTGRYEQYF
>TRBV19|.|TRBJ2-5|.
TGTGCCAGTAGTATAAGGCCCTTGGGCCAAGAGACCCAGTACTTC
CASSIRPLGQETQYF
>TRBV9|.|TRBJ1-1|.
TGTGCCAGCAGCGCGAAAACCGCACCCACTGAAGCTTTCTTT
CASSAKTAPTEAFF
>TRBV19|.|TRBJ1-5|.
TGTGCCAGTAGTCCATCGCTGGCCTGGAGGCCCCAGCATTTT
CASSPSLAWRPQHF
>TRBV6-5|.|TRBJ1-3|.
TGTGCCAGCAGCCCCAATGGAAACACCATATATTTT
CASSPNGNTIYF
>TRBV15|.|TRBJ1-2|.
TGTGCCACCAGCAGAGGCCAGGGTGGTTTTAGGAACTATGGCTACACCTTC
CATSRGQGGFRNYGYTF
>TRBV7-2|.|TRBJ2-1|once
TGTGCCAGCAGCCAAGGATCCGGGGACAATGAGCAGTTCTTC
CASSQGSGDNEQFF
>TRBV15|.|TRBJ1-2|.
TGTGCCACCAGCCCGGGGGAGGACTATGGCTACACCTTC
CATSPGEDYGYTF
>TRBV5-1|TRBD2|TRBJ2-3|.
TGCGCCAGCAGCCTAGTAGCGGGAGCGGGAGATACGCAGTATTTT
CASSLVAGAGDTQYF
>TRBV7-9|.|TRBJ2-3|.
TGTGCCAGCAGCTTAGACGGGCCCGATACGCAGTATTTT
CASSLDGPDTQYF
>TRBV6-1|.|TRBJ2-2|.
TGTGCCAGCAGTGAATTTGGCCGAGCCACCGGGGAGCTGTTTTTT
CASSEFGRATGELFF
>TRBV9|.|TRBJ2-1|.
TGTGCCAGCCAGAAGGGGGGAGAGAGCTACAATGAGCAGTTCTTC
CASQKGGESYNEQFF
>TRBV9|.|TRBJ2-3|many
TGTGCCAGCAGCGCCTACAGGGACCCCACAGATACGCAGTATTTT
CASSAYRDPTDTQYF
>TRBV28|.|TRBJ1-3|.
TGTGCCAGCAGTTCTAACGGAGGCTCTGGAAACACCATATATTTT
CASSSNGGSGNTIYF
>TRBV9|TRBD2|TRBJ2-7|.
TGTGCCAGCAGCCCTACCGCTAGCGGGAGCCGTGAGCAGTACTTC
CASSPTASGSREQYF
>TRBV11-2|TRBD1|TRBJ1-1|.
TGTGCCAGCAGCTGGGGACAGACACTTAACACTGAAGCTTTCTTT
CASSWGQTLNTEAFF
>TRBV28|.|TRBJ1-2|.
TGTGCCAGCAGTTTACCTACCCGAGGGCGGCCTAACTATGGCTACACCTTC
CASSLPTRGRPNYGYTF
>TRBV4-2|.|TRBJ2-7|.
TGTGCCAGCAGCCAAGTACTCGGGAGCTCCTACGAGCAGTACTTC
CASSQVLGSSYEQYF
>TRBV7-2|TRBD1|TRBJ1-2|.
TGTGCCAGCAGCTCAAACAGGGGGAACTATGGCTACACCTTC
CASSSNRGNYGYTF
>TRBV24-1|.|TRBJ2-1|.
TGTGCCACCAGTGATCCCACAGGGCATGAGCAGTTCTTC
CATSDPTGHEQFF
>TRBV28|.|TRBJ1-5|.
TGTGCCAGCAGGCGGTTACGGGGACCGGAACAGCCCCAGCATTTT
CASRRLRGPEQPQHF
>TRBV20-1|TRBD1|TRBJ1-2|.
TGCAGAGCCACAGGGGCTACAGGCTACACCTTC
CRATGATGYTF
>TRBV19|TRBD1|TRBJ1-3|.
TGTGCCAGTAGGGACGACGACAGGGCGGGAAACACCATATATTTT
CASRDDDRAGNTIYF
>TRBV10-3|TRBD1|TRBJ1-3|.
TGTGCCATCAGGGGGACAGGGGGAGGCGGAAACACCATATATTTT
CAIRGTGGGGNTIYF
>TRBV6-1|.|TRBJ2-7|once
TGTGCCAGCAGTGAAACCCGGCTCGGGTCCTACGAGCAGTACTTC
CASSETRLGSYEQYF
>TRBV19|.|TRBJ1-5|.
TGTGCCAGTAGTAGGGGGGGGGAGCTAAGCAATCAGCCCCAGCATTTT
CASSRGGELSNQPQHF
>TRBV4-3|.|TRBJ1-6|.
TGCGCCAGCAGCCAAGTTACAGATCGTAATTCACCCCTCCACTTT
CASSQVTDRNSPLHF